Presented here are 10 T cell receptor beta chains from one specimen sequenced in a study of T cells after yellow fever vaccination. TCRdb re-called the 5' RACE reads with MiXCR, one entry per CDR3 protein. This sample has fewer than 100,000 distinct CDR3 sequences, with less than 6% found just once. The material was CD8+ T cells sorted from PBMCs, obtained 10 days after the yellow fever booster vaccination. Receptors were obtained from a man younger than 35 who received the YFV17D yellow fever vaccine.

Comments on this clonotype: Possible read error: a much larger clone is one base away. The chain combines TRBV3-1 with TRBJ2-3, with no clear D. The germline V gene has CDR1 LGHDT and CDR2 YNNKEL (reference sequence). Trimming cost V 4 bases and J 6 bases, with 17 bases left between them. The CDR3 sequence is 15 residues long. Here the CDR3 reads CASSPAAPFGDTQYF. DNA for the CDR3: TGTGCCAGCAGCCCGGCAGCCCCGTTTGGGGATACGCAGTATTTT.

The chain has TRBV7-7 and TRBJ2-1, with 8 positions matching TRBD2. Per the germline V gene, CDR1 is SSHAT and CDR2 is FNYEAQ (reference sequence). V was pared by 2 bases and J by 8 bases, with 11 bases of the junction left unmatched. CDR3 length: 16 residues. CDR3 nucleotides: TGTGCCAGCAGCTTAAGGTCGGGGGGGGGCTTCGATGAGCAGTTCTTC. Translation: CASSLRSGGGFDEQFF.

This clonotype is large (0.1 to 1%). This rearrangement joins TRBV5-6 to TRBJ1-4; TRBD1 matches 9 bases. CDR3 length: 19 amino acids. Germline V CDR1 and CDR2: SGHDT, YYEEEE. V lost 1 base to trimming and J lost 2 bases; unmatched junction nucleotides: 12. CDR3 DNA: TGTGCCAGCAGCTTGCAAGGACAGGGGCTCTTCGGCACTAATGAAAAACTGTTTTTT. Its translation is CASSLQGQGLFGTNEKLFF.

This clonotype was counted between two and nine times. The chain is built from TRBV7-9 and TRBJ1-4, with D uncertain. V lost 0 bases and J lost 8, with 13 bases in between. CDR3 length: 15 residues. The germline V gene encodes CDR1 SEHNR and CDR2 FQNEAQ (reference sequence). The CDR3 protein is CASSLAARPGEKLFF. Here the CDR3 DNA reads TGTGCCAGCAGCTTAGCAGCTCGGCCGGGCGAAAAACTGTTTTTT.

This clonotype was recorded at least ten times. The chain joins TRBV5-1 to TRBJ2-7; no firm D call. CDR1 SGHRS and CDR2 YFSETQ come from the germline V gene. CDR3 length: 14 amino acids. With 0 bases removed from V and 2 bases from J, the gap between germline ends came to 9 bases. CDR3 bases: TGCGCCAGCAGCTTGGCAGCCGTCCCCTACGAGCAGTACTTC. As protein: CASSLAAVPYEQYF.

This clonotype was observed a few times. The rearrangement uses TRBV29-1 and TRBJ1-3; maybe TRBD1 (6 bases). The CDR3 has 16 amino acids. Trimming removed 4 bases from V and 0 bases from J, with 16 bases in between. Germline CDR1 is SQVTM and CDR2 is ANQGSEA. CDR3: CSVVSGQMNSGNTIYF. DNA for the CDR3: TGCAGCGTTGTCTCAGGACAGATGAACTCTGGAAACACCATATATTTT.

There are a few counts of this clonotype. The chain recombines TRBV20-1 with TRBJ1-6, with D possibly matching TRBD1 (5 bases). CDR3 length: 13 amino acids. V lost 6 bases and J lost 10, with 16 bases in between. Per the germline V gene, CDR1 is DFQATT and CDR2 is SNEGSKA (reference sequence). CDR3 region: CSAQEPGGSPLHF. The CDR3 coding sequence is TGCAGTGCCCAGGAGCCGGGGGGATCACCCCTCCACTTT.

The sample holds a few counts of this clonotype. The J gene is TRBJ2-1, the V gene TRBV7-9, with 12 bases aligning to TRBD2. J lost 5 bases, V lost 4 bases, and 3 bases had no gene match. The germline V gene encodes CDR1 SEHNR and CDR2 FQNEAQ (reference sequence). The CDR3 has 15 amino acids. The CDR3 sequence: CASSSTSGGNNEQFF. The CDR3 DNA reads as TGTGCCAGCAGCTCCACTAGCGGGGGGAACAATGAGCAGTTCTTC.

This clonotype was observed a few times. V usage is TRBV2 and J usage is TRBJ1-2; 8 bases map to TRBD1. With 8 bases clipped from V and 6 bases from J, the junction kept 11 bases outside the gene matches. The CDR3 is 14 amino acids. CDR1 SNHLY and CDR2 FYNNEI come from the germline V gene. The CDR3: CASPRQGSFDGYTF. The CDR3 DNA reads as TGTGCCAGCCCTCGACAGGGGAGTTTTGATGGCTACACCTTC. Drawing the rest from reference TRBV2 and TRBJ1-2, the complete variable domain is EPEVTQTPSHQVTQMGQEVILRCVPISNHLYFYWYRQILGQKVEFLVSFYNNEISEKSEIFDDQFSVERPDGSNFTLKIRSTKLEDSAMYFCASPRQGSFDGYTFGSGTRLTVV.

The genes are TRBV7-8 and TRBJ1-2, with D possibly TRBD1 on 5 matching bases. The germline V gene has CDR1 SGHVS and CDR2 FQNEAQ. This CDR3 spans 12 amino acids. V lost 8 bases and J lost 3, with 10 bases in between. The CDR3 bases are TGTGCCAGCTTGGGGGGGGACTATGGCTACACCTTC. Translated: CASLGGDYGYTF.